This is a list of T cell receptor beta chains from one sample in a study of blood T cells in healthy people across ages. Via MiXCR, TCRdb re-called the 5' RACE reads, giving one row per CDR3 protein. The table shows 800,000 to 950,000 distinct CDR3 sequences, with around 29% occurring only once. This sample was also put to use in a study of T cells of mothers and their children.

Sequencing was performed on blood. Source of these receptors: a woman in her 40s in good health. CDR3s include the opening cysteine and the closing phenylalanine or tryptophan. The D gene is left open where the match is weak. Clone size is stated in some rows and not others, as once, few, many or a class when expanded.

j_call v_call clone_size d_call cdr3_nt cdr3_aa
TRBJ1-2 TRBV2 - TRBD1 TGTGCCAGCAGCGTCCGGGACAGGGTTCGTTCGGGTAATGGCTACACCTTC CASSVRDRVRSGNGYTF
TRBJ1-5 TRBV7-2 few TRBD1 TGTGCCAGCAGCTCAAAATACAGGGGAGGACAGCCCCAGCATTTT CASSSKYRGGQPQHF
TRBJ2-1 TRBV5-5 - - TGTGCCAGCAGCGCTAGCGAAATGACAGGAAGCAATGAGCAGTTCTTC CASSASEMTGSNEQFF
TRBJ1-3 TRBV7-9 - - TGTGCCAGCAGCTTATACGCTGACTCTGGAAACACCATATATTTT CASSLYADSGNTIYF
TRBJ1-2 TRBV5-1 - - TGCGCCAGCAGCTGGGCGGCGGGGTTGGATGGCTACACCTTC CASSWAAGLDGYTF
TRBJ1-2 TRBV27 few - TGTGCCAGCAGTTTCCAGGGTGACTATGGCTACACCTTC CASSFQGDYGYTF
TRBJ2-7 TRBV20-1 few TRBD2 TGCAGTGCCACACGGGGCGGGGGGGCCAACGAGCAGTACTTC CSATRGGGANEQYF
TRBJ1-2 TRBV28 - - TGTGCCAGCTCCTCTCCGGGACTGGGAAACTATGGCTACACCTTC CASSSPGLGNYGYTF
TRBJ2-5 TRBV6-1 few TRBD1 TGTGCCAGCAGTGCCCGCAGACAGGGCGTCGGGGAGACCCAGTACTTC CASSARRQGVGETQYF
TRBJ1-2 TRBV5-1 few TRBD1 TGCGCCAGCAGCCCCGGGACAGACTATCTCCGACCCTATGGCTACACCTTC CASSPGTDYLRPYGYTF
TRBJ1-2 TRBV7-2 - - TGTGCCAGCAGCTTATCGGTGGGCCTAGCAGAAGGCTACACCTTC CASSLSVGLAEGYTF
TRBJ2-7 TRBV9 - - TGTGCCAGCAGCGGGGGGGCGGGAACCTCCTACGAGCAGTACTTC CASSGGAGTSYEQYF
TRBJ1-1 TRBV6-1 - TRBD1 TGTGCCAGCAGGACAGGGGGTCTCACTGAAGCTTTCTTT CASRTGGLTEAFF
TRBJ2-1 TRBV20-1 - TRBD2 TGCAGTGCCTTAGCGGGGGGGTACAATGAGCAGTTCTTC CSALAGGYNEQFF
TRBJ1-2 TRBV29-1 many TRBD1 TGCAGCATCCGACAGGGGGCCAGCTATGGCTACACCTTC CSIRQGASYGYTF
TRBJ1-2 TRBV30 few - TGTGCCTGGAGTAGGGAGATAAACTATGGCTACACCTTC CAWSREINYGYTF
TRBJ2-3 TRBV20-1 - - TGCAGTGCTGGCGGGACAGTCAACACAGATACGCGGTATTTT CSAGGTVNTDTRYF
TRBJ2-7 TRBV20-1 - - TGCAGTGCTTGGGGTCCTACCTACGAGCAGTACTTC CSAWGPTYEQYF
TRBJ2-1 TRBV15 many TRBD2 TGTGCCACCAGCAGGGGACTAGCGGGGAAGTACAATGAGCAGTTCTTC CATSRGLAGKYNEQFF
TRBJ2-2 TRBV5-6 once - TGTGCCAGCACCTCTACTGGGGGCAGAACGACGCTGTTTTTT CASTSTGGRTTLFF
TRBJ2-1 TRBV7-9 - - TGTGCCAGCAGCCAATCCGGGAAGGCGTTCTTC CASSQSGKAFF
TRBJ2-7 TRBV27 few TRBD2 TGTGCCAGCAGCGTACATCCTAGCGGTGACTCCTACGAGCAGTACTTC CASSVHPSGDSYEQYF
TRBJ1-5 TRBV2 few - TGTGCCAGCAGTGGGACAGCCGCAGGCAATCAGCCCCAGCATTTT CASSGTAAGNQPQHF
TRBJ1-2 TRBV4-1 - - TGCGCCAGCAGCCAAGTATTGGGGGCCTATGGCTACACCTTC CASSQVLGAYGYTF
TRBJ2-7 TRBV28 - - TGTGCCAGCAGTTCCTCAATCTACGAGCAGTACTTC CASSSSIYEQYF
TRBJ2-7 TRBV10-2 many TRBD1 TGCGCCAGCAGTGTGACAGGGAACGAGCAGTACTTC CASSVTGNEQYF
TRBJ1-6 TRBV5-1 - - TGCGCCAGCAGCTTGCCAGGGAAGGAATCACCCCTCCACTTT CASSLPGKESPLHF
TRBJ2-6 TRBV6-2/TRBV6-3 - TRBD1 TGTGCCAGCAGTTATTCGTTGACAGGGTTGGCTGGGGCCAACGTCCTGACTTTC CASSYSLTGLAGANVLTF